This entry concerns a single T cell receptor (beta chain). The data were taken from a study of blood T cell repertoires in COVID-19. TCRdb's table, derived via immunoSEQ multiplex PCR, lists solely in-frame clones and lacks some. Seen here are about 220,000 clones, roughly 84% observed once, and the top ten hold roughly 21%. Looked up from germline, CDR1 is MNHEY and CDR2 is SVGEGT. Trimming removed 2 bases at V and 5 bases at J, with 10 bases between. This CDR3 has 13 amino acids. The sample consisted of peripheral blood. This sequence originates from a man aged 25 to 40 with active or convalescent COVID-19. This sequence joins TRBV6-2 or TRBV6-3 and TRBJ2-7, with D unresolved. The CDR3 is CASSYPIINEQYF. Written as DNA, the CDR3 is TGTGCCAGCAGTTACCCTATTATAAACGAGCAGTACTTC.